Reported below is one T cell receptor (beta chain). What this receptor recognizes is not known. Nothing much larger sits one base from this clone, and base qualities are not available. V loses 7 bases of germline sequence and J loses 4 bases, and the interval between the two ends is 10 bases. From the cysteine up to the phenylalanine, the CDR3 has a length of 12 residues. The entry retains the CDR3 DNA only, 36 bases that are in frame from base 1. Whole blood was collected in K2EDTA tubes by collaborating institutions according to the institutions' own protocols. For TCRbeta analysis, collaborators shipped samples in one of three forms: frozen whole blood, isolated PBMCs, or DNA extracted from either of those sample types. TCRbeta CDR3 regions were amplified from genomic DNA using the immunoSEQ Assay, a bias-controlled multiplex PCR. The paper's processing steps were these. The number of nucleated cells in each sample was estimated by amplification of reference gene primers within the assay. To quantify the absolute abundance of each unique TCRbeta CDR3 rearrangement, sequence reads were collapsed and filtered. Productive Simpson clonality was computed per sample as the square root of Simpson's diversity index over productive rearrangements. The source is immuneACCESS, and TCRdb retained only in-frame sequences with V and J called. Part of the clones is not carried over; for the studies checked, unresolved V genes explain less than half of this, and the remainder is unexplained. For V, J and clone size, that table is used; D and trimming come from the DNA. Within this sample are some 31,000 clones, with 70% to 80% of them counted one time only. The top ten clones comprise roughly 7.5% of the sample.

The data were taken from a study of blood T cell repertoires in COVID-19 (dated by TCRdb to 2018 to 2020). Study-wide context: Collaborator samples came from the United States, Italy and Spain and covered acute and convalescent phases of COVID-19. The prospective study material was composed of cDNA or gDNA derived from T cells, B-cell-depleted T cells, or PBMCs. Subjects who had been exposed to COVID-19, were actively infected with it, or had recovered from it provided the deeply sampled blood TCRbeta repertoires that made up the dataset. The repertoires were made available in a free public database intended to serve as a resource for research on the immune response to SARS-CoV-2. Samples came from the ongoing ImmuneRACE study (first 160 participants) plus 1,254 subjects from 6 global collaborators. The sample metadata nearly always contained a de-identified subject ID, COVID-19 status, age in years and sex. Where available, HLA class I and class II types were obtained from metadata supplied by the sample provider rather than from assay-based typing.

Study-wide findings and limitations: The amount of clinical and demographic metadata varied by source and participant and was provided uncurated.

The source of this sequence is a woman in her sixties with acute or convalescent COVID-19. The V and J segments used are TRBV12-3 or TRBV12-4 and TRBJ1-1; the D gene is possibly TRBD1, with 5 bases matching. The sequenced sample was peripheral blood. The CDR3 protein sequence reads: CASTAGFTEAFF. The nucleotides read TGTGCCAGCACCGCAGGGTTCACTGAAGCTTTCTTT.